The 22 T cell receptor beta chains below all came from one sample that was sequenced in a study of blood T cell repertoires in COVID-19. Some clones are missing from TCRdb's copy, which holds only in-frame ones; the method was immunoSEQ multiplex PCR. The sample includes 150,000 or so clones, about nine tenths seen only once; the top ten take roughly 4%. Source material: PBMCs or T cells enriched from blood (not recorded which). These receptor sequences come from a woman between 40 and 50 years old who had been exposed to COVID-19.

The J gene is TRBJ2-1, the V gene TRBV27; 7 nucleotides agree with TRBD1. The germline CDR1 and CDR2 sequences are MNHEY and SMNVEV (reference sequence). CDR3 size: 15 residues. V dropped 5 bases and J dropped 4; count of bases not matched to a gene: 8. The CDR3 coding sequence is TGTGCCAGCAGTGGGACAGAGGTCCGTTACAATGAGCAGTTCTTC. As protein: CASSGTEVRYNEQFF.

The rearrangement joins TRBV5-1 to TRBJ2-3, with 8 positions matching TRBD1. Germline CDR1 SGHRS, CDR2 YFSETQ. The trim removed 4 bases at V and 1 base at J, leaving 5 bases unmatched. The CDR3 loop spans 15 amino acids. The DNA for the CDR3 is TGCGCCAGCAGCATAGGGGGACAGGGCACAGATACGCAGTATTTT. Protein product: CASSIGGQGTDTQYF.

The chain couples TRBV5-4 to TRBJ2-3, with TRBD1 matching 7 bases. Germline loops: CDR1 SGHNT, CDR2 YYREEE (reference sequence). Unmatched junction bases numbered 10, after V lost 3 bases and J lost 0 bases. The CDR3 length is 17 residues. The CDR3: CASSWDSEGISTDTQYF. The CDR3 region has the DNA TGTGCCAGCAGCTGGGACAGTGAAGGGATTAGCACAGATACGCAGTATTTT.

The V call is TRBV6-5, the J call TRBJ2-2; TRBD1 agrees at 10 bases. CDR3 size: 15 residues. The germline CDR1 and CDR2 sequences are MNHEY and SVGAGI. V shed 6 bases and J 6 bases; nucleotides not matched to a gene: 7. The CDR3 nucleotides are TGTGCCAGCAGCGGTCGGGACAGGGGTGCCGGGGAGCTGTTTTTT. This gives the protein CASSGRDRGAGELFF.

V is TRBV18 and J is TRBJ2-3, with D perhaps TRBD2 (6 bases). The CDR3 sequence is 13 residues long. V gave up 11 bases and J gave up 4 bases, with 16 bases separating them. Germline CDR1 is KGHSH and CDR2 is LQKENI. CDR3 residues: CAGRRVDADTQYF. CDR3 bases: TGTGCCGGGAGGCGGGTTGACGCAGATACGCAGTATTTT.

The V call is TRBV9, the J call TRBJ2-3; 9 bases map to TRBD2. J gave up 5 bases and V 4 bases, and 11 bases lay outside the gene matches. The CDR3 loop spans 16 amino acids. From germline, CDR1 is SGDLS and CDR2 YYNGEE. The CDR3 region has the DNA TGTGCCAGCAGCCCTAGGAGCGGGGGGCGAAAAGATACGCAGTATTTT. It translates to CASSPRSGGRKDTQYF.

The chain couples TRBV7-3 to TRBJ1-2; D call uncertain. Trimming removed 2 bases at V and 2 bases at J, with 6 bases between. This CDR3 contains 13 residues. Germline V lookup: CDR1 SGHTA, CDR2 FQGTGA. This CDR3 reads CASSLGGNYGYTF. The CDR3 DNA reads TGTGCCAGCAGCTTAGGCGGAAACTATGGCTACACCTTC.

V gene TRBV27 combines with J gene TRBJ2-7, with D perhaps TRBD1 (6 bases). CDR3 length: 17 residues. The ends were cut back, 2 bases at V and 0 bases at J, with 17 bases in the middle. From germline, CDR1 is MNHEY and CDR2 SMNVEV (reference sequence). The CDR3 nucleotides are TGTGCCAGCAGTTTAGAATTCCCGGGACATAACTCCTACGAGCAGTACTTC. This codes for CASSLEFPGHNSYEQYF.

This sequence joins TRBV5-1 and TRBJ1-2, with D possibly TRBD1 on 5 matching bases. Germline V CDR1 and CDR2: SGHRS, YFSETQ. This CDR3 is built from 14 residues. With 0 bases removed from V and 8 bases from J, the gap between germline ends came to 14 bases. The CDR3 sequence: CASSLEGRGNGYTF. CDR3 coding DNA: TGCGCCAGCAGCTTGGAGGGGCGGGGGAACGGCTACACCTTC. Based on the CDR3 plus reference TRBV5-1 and TRBJ1-2, the full variable domain is KAGVTQTPRYLIKTRGQQVTLSCSPISGHRSVSWYQQTPGQGLQFLFEYFSETQRNKGNFPGRFSGRQFSNSRSEMNVSTLELGDSALYLCASSLEGRGNGYTFGSGTRLTVV.

This clone was observed once. This chain connects TRBV27 to TRBJ2-1; D is possibly TRBD1 (5 bases). From germline, CDR1 is MNHEY and CDR2 SMNVEV (reference sequence). CDR3 length: 15 amino acids. Trimming took off 5 bases at V and 2 bases at J, with 13 bases between the two ends. CDR3 DNA: TGTGCCAGCAGTCCAGGGCATGGGGCCTACAATGAGCAGTTCTTC. Translation: CASSPGHGAYNEQFF.

This sequence joins TRBV7-9 and TRBJ2-1; unclear D gene. The length of the CDR3 is 12 residues. Germline lookup yields CDR1 SEHNR and CDR2 FQNEAQ (reference sequence). The ends were cut back, 5 bases at V and 5 bases at J, with 7 bases in the middle. In DNA form, the CDR3 reads TGTGCCAGCAGCCGTGAGGACAATGAGCAGTTCTTC. Encoded protein: CASSREDNEQFF.

The chain uses TRBV19 and TRBJ2-1; no definite D call. CDR1 and CDR2 from the germline V gene are LNHDA and SQIVND (reference sequence). Trimming shortened V by 3 bases and J by 2 bases, and 14 bases separated the two germline ends. The CDR3 is made up of 16 amino acids. For the CDR3, the DNA is TGTGCCAGTAGTATTAATTGGGCCCGAACCTACAATGAGCAGTTCTTC. Amino acid sequence: CASSINWARTYNEQFF.

This sequence joins TRBV5-4 and TRBJ2-5; the D gene is possibly TRBD2 (6 bases). CDR1 SGHNT and CDR2 YYREEE come from the germline V gene (reference sequence). The CDR3 extends over 16 amino acids. V lost 0 bases and J 2 bases, leaving 14 bases between the germline ends. CDR3 amino acids: CASSLVSGLRQETQYF. CDR3 DNA: TGTGCCAGCAGCTTGGTATCGGGACTGAGACAAGAGACCCAGTACTTC.

The rearrangement uses TRBV19 and TRBJ1-5; D uncertain. Germline assignment: CDR1 LNHDA and CDR2 SQIVND (reference sequence). The CDR3 has 18 amino acids. Trimming stripped 3 bases from V and 6 bases from J, with 24 bases between. The CDR3 DNA is TGTGCCAGTAGTATGTATCTGCTGGCGGGAGATCTGGGTCAGCCCCAGCATTTT. This translates into CASSMYLLAGDLGQPQHF. Full variable domain (remainder filled in from reference TRBV19 and TRBJ1-5): DGGITQSPKYLFRKEGQNVTLSCEQNLNHDAMYWYRQDPGQGLRLIYYSQIVNDFQKGDIAEGYSVSREKKESFPLTVTSAQKNPTAFYLCASSMYLLAGDLGQPQHFGDGTRLSIL.

This clone has only one observation. This chain connects TRBV14 to TRBJ2-7, with a weak D call TRBD1 (5 bases). V lost 3 bases and J 5 bases, leaving 11 bases between the germline ends. Germline CDR1 is SGHDN and CDR2 is FVKESK. This CDR3 region has 13 residues. The DNA for the CDR3 is TGTGCCAGCAGCCATCAGGGTTCTCACGAGCAGTACTTC. Protein: CASSHQGSHEQYF.

The chain links TRBV6-1 to TRBJ2-7, with D hard to call. Germline V gives CDR1 MNHNS, CDR2 SASEGT. The CDR3 totals 13 residues. V was clipped by 3 bases and J by 5 bases, with 11 bases between them. CDR3 DNA sequence: TGTGCCAGCAGTGATCCGAGACTGGACGAGCAGTACTTC. Residues: CASSDPRLDEQYF.

This sequence joins TRBV19 and TRBJ1-5, with D perhaps TRBD1 (6 bases). Germline CDR1 LNHDA, CDR2 SQIVND (reference sequence). V lost 6 bases to trimming and J lost 0 bases, with 12 bases between them. CDR3 size: 15 residues. CDR3 loop: CASSGGLLSNQPQHF. The CDR3 coding sequence is TGTGCCAGTAGCGGGGGGCTCCTTAGCAATCAGCCCCAGCATTTT.

The CDR3 coding sequence is TGCGCCAGCAGCCATATAGCGGGGAACAATGAGCAGTTCTTC. The encoded protein is CASSHIAGNNEQFF. V and J are TRBV5-1 and TRBJ2-1, with 8 bases aligning to TRBD2. V was pared by 4 bases and J by 5 bases, with 5 bases of the junction left unmatched. Germline-derived CDR1 and CDR2 are SGHRS and YFSETQ. This CDR3 region has 14 residues.

V is TRBV7-2 and J is TRBJ2-7, with D unclear. CDR1 is SGHTA, CDR2 FQGNSA, per germline. The V end lost 5 bases, the J end lost 2 bases, and 10 bases lay between the germline ends. The CDR3 has 13 residues. Here the CDR3 DNA reads TGTGCCAGCAGCCTCCTATCCGCCTACGAGCAGTACTTC. Translating it yields CASSLLSAYEQYF. The full variable domain, completed using reference TRBV7-2 and TRBJ2-7, is GAGVSQSPSNKVTEKGKDVELRCDPISGHTALYWYRQSLGQGLEFLIYFQGNSAPDKSGLPSDRFSAERTGGSVSTLTIQRTQQEDSAVYLCASSLLSAYEQYFGPGTRLTVT.

This clone was seen just once. The rearrangement links TRBV19 to TRBJ2-4, with 9 nucleotides matching TRBD2. V was pared by 6 bases and J by 3 bases, with 9 bases of the junction left unmatched. The CDR3 consists of 16 residues. Germline CDR1 and CDR2: LNHDA and SQIVND (reference sequence). The CDR3 protein is CASRRAGGSIKNIQYF. Written as DNA, the CDR3 is TGTGCCAGTAGGCGGGCGGGGGGGAGTATCAAAAACATTCAGTACTTC.

The chain's CDR3 is CASSFMTGLFSDYGYTF. CDR3 sequence (DNA): TGTGCCAGCAGCTTTATGACAGGGTTATTCAGCGACTATGGCTACACCTTC. The genes are TRBV7-9 and TRBJ1-2, with 7 nucleotides matching TRBD1. Trimming took 3 bases from V and 3 from J; bases not matched to a gene: 13. The V gene's germline CDR1 is SEHNR and CDR2 FQNEAQ (reference sequence). This CDR3 region has 17 residues.

The chain is built from TRBV7-6 and TRBJ1-2, with D uncertain. The germline V gene has CDR1 SGHVS and CDR2 FNYEAQ. The germline V and J ends were trimmed by 5 bases and 0 bases, with 13 bases remaining between them. CDR3 length: 15 residues. This chain's CDR3 is CASSPGSNANYGYTF. DNA for the CDR3: TGTGCCAGCAGCCCAGGATCCAATGCTAACTATGGCTACACCTTC.